This T cell receptor beta chain was captured by sequencing in a study of blood T cell repertoires in COVID-19. For the study at large: COVID-19 samples collected from the United States, Italy and Spain covered acute and convalescent phases. From T cells, B-cell-depleted T cells, or PBMCs came the material, which was cDNA or gDNA.

The method was immunoSEQ multiplex PCR; TCRdb's version includes in-frame clones alone and lacks a portion of them. Of about 110,000 clones in the sample, 80% to 90% were seen once. CDR1 and CDR2 (germline): ENHRY, SYGVKD. Trimming pared 7 bases from V and 1 base from J, leaving 16 bases between. The CDR3 length is 16 residues. The rearrangement uses TRBV10-3 and TRBJ2-2, with unresolved D. The receptor comes from a woman older than 75 with acute or convalescent COVID-19. What was sequenced was peripheral blood. The CDR3 reads CAINSIPSGNTGELFF. The CDR3 DNA reads TGTGCCATCAATTCAATCCCATCAGGGAACACCGGGGAGCTGTTTTTT.